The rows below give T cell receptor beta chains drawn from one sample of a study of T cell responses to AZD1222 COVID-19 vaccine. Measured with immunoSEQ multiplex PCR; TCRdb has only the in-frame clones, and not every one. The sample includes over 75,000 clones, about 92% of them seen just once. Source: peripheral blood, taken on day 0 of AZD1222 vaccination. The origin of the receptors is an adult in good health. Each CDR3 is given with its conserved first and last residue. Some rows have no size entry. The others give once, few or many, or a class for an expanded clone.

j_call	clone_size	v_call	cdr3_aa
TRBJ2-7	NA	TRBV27	CASSSGLVSPDEQYF
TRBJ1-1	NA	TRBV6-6	CASNYGGQMNTEAFF
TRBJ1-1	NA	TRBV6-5	CASTFNTEAFF
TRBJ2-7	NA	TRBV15	CATSQEREGYEQYF
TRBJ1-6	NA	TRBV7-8	CASSLGESGTRGSPLHF
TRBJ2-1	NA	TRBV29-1	CSVGGQTNNEQFF
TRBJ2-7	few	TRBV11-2	CASSLDLLIYEQYF
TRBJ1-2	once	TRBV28	CASSEPGTRDGYTF
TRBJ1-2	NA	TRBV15	CATSREPDRVKGYTF
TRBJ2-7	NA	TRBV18	CASSPRDRSYEQYF
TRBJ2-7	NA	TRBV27	CASSSGTGSSYEQYF
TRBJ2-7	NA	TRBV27	CASSTGRGHGEQYF
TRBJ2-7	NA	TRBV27	CASSSRAYEQYF
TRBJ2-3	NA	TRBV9	CASSEGPGSYTDTQYF
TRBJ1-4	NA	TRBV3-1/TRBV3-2	CASSHPGANEKLFF
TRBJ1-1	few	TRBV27	CASSSKGQVGGWGTEAFF
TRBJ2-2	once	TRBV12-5	CASGPGASTGELFF
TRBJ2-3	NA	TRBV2	CASRALAGGTDTQYF
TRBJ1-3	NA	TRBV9	CASSVALGPSGNTIYF
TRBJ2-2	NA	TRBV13	CASEGNTGELFF